The rows below give T cell receptor beta chains drawn from one sample of a study of Ad26.COV2.S vaccination and SARS-CoV-2 variants. The repertoire was sequenced with immunoSEQ multiplex PCR; TCRdb's copy has only in-frame clones and lacks some. The profile shows a few hundred thousand clones, 90% of them singletons. The sequencing used peripheral blood, collected in a trial of Ad26.COV2.S vaccine versus placebo. Every receptor here comes from a person aged 18-65 years who received the Ad26.COV2.S COVID-19 vaccine or a placebo. Each CDR3 is given with its conserved first and last residue. Each record gives: clone size, J gene, D gene, V gene, CDR3 DNA, CDR3 protein. The D gene is left open where the match is weak. Clone sizes are given selectively: once, few, many, or a class where the clone is expanded.

>NA|TRBJ2-3|NA|TRBV13
TGTGCCAGCAGCTTTCGGGGAACAGATACGCAGTATTTT
CASSFRGTDTQYF
>NA|TRBJ2-3|NA|TRBV7-8
TGTGCCAGCAGCTCGAGGCTAGCTACCAATAGGGATACGCAGTATTTT
CASSSRLATNRDTQYF
>NA|TRBJ2-3|TRBD1|TRBV7-9
TGTGCCAGCAGGCGACAGGGTGGTAGGTCCACAGATACGCAGTATTTT
CASRRQGGRSTDTQYF
>NA|TRBJ2-7|NA|TRBV19
TGTGCCAGTAGTGTTAGACTCCTCTCCTACGAGCAGTACTTC
CASSVRLLSYEQYF
>NA|TRBJ2-5|NA|TRBV3-1/TRBV3-2
TGTGCCAGCAGCCAACGTTTTGGCTACCAAGAGACCCAGTACTTC
CASSQRFGYQETQYF
>NA|TRBJ2-4|NA|TRBV28
TGTGCCAGCAGTTTAGAGGGTGTAAGGGACATTCAGTACTTC
CASSLEGVRDIQYF
>few|TRBJ1-5|TRBD1|TRBV19
TGTGCCAGTAGTAAGGGACAGTATTATCAGCCCCAGCATTTT
CASSKGQYYQPQHF
>NA|TRBJ2-5|TRBD2|TRBV7-9
TGTGCCAGCAGCTTAGCGGGAGCGGGGGAGACCCAGTACTTC
CASSLAGAGETQYF
>NA|TRBJ2-2|TRBD2|TRBV19
TGTGCCAGTAGTGGGACTAGATTAACCGGGGAGCTGTTTTTT
CASSGTRLTGELFF
>NA|TRBJ2-5|TRBD2|TRBV4-3
TGCGCCAGCAGCCAACGGTCTAGCGGGCAACAAGAGACCCAGTACTTC
CASSQRSSGQQETQYF
>NA|TRBJ1-1|NA|TRBV2
TGTGCCAGCAGTCCTTTTGGAGGCCCTGCAGAAGCTTTCTTT
CASSPFGGPAEAFF
>NA|TRBJ1-2|TRBD1|TRBV6-5
TGTGCCAGCAGCGGTGGGACAGGGCTTACCTATGGCTACACCTTC
CASSGGTGLTYGYTF
>NA|TRBJ1-1|NA|TRBV5-1
TGCGCCAGCAGCTTGGGACAGTCGAACACTGAAGCTTTCTTT
CASSLGQSNTEAFF
>NA|TRBJ2-7|NA|TRBV29-1
TGCAGCGTTGTGGGGCCCTACGAGCAGTACTTC
CSVVGPYEQYF
>NA|TRBJ2-7|NA|TRBV19
TGTGCCAGTAGCACCGCGGCCGGGTGGGAGCAGTACTTC
CASSTAAGWEQYF
>NA|TRBJ2-7|NA|TRBV5-1
TGCGCCAGCAGCCCAGGACAGATTAGCTCCTACGAGCAGTACTTC
CASSPGQISSYEQYF
>few|TRBJ1-6|NA|TRBV29-1
TGCAGCGTTGGGACGGACCTAAATTCACCCCTCCACTTT
CSVGTDLNSPLHF
>NA|TRBJ2-1|TRBD2|TRBV5-1
TGCGCCAGCAGCCCGGGGACTAGCAACAATGAGCAGTTCTTC
CASSPGTSNNEQFF
>NA|TRBJ2-7|TRBD2|TRBV6-2/TRBV6-3
TGTGCCAGCAGTTACGATGGACTAGTCTACGAGCAGTACTTC
CASSYDGLVYEQYF
>NA|TRBJ2-1|NA|TRBV3-1/TRBV3-2
TGTGCCAGCAGCCAAGAGGGGGGTGAGCAGTTCTTC
CASSQEGGEQFF
>NA|TRBJ2-2|NA|TRBV29-1
TGCAGCGTTGATGGTCCGGGACCCTTAAGGACCGGGGAGCTGTTTTTT
CSVDGPGPLRTGELFF
>once|TRBJ2-5|TRBD2|TRBV9
TGTGCCAGCAGCGTAGCCACTAGCGGACCCTACTGGGGAGAGACCCAGTACTTC
CASSVATSGPYWGETQYF
>NA|TRBJ1-2|NA|TRBV27
TGTGCCAGCAGTTTCGATCGGGCCGACTATGGCTACACCTTC
CASSFDRADYGYTF
>once|TRBJ2-7|TRBD1|TRBV7-2
TGTGCCAGCAGCCTAGGACAGGGCTGGTACGAGCAGTACTTC
CASSLGQGWYEQYF
>NA|TRBJ2-3|NA|TRBV24-1
TGTGCCACCAGTGATTGGACAGGGAGGGAAGATACGCAGTATTTT
CATSDWTGREDTQYF
>NA|TRBJ2-4|NA|TRBV29-1
TGCAGCGCCGTGACTGGGGTGACCAAAAACATTCAGTACTTC
CSAVTGVTKNIQYF
>NA|TRBJ2-3|TRBD1|TRBV25-1
TGTGCCATTGGGACAGGGGGAGCAGATACGCAGTATTTT
CAIGTGGADTQYF
>NA|TRBJ2-3|TRBD2|TRBV5-1
TGCGCCAGCAGCCTGATGGGACTAGCGAGCACAGATACGCAGTATTTT
CASSLMGLASTDTQYF
>NA|TRBJ2-5|TRBD2|TRBV5-1
TGCGCCAGCAGCTTGGGGGCTAGCGGAGCCGGTGAGACCCAGTACTTC
CASSLGASGAGETQYF
>NA|TRBJ2-7|NA|TRBV30
TGTGCCTGGAGTGTACAATATCCCCTCTACGAGCAGTACTTC
CAWSVQYPLYEQYF
>NA|TRBJ2-1|NA|TRBV20-1
TGCAGTGCTAGCCTTCTGGATGAGCAGTTCTTC
CSASLLDEQFF
>few|TRBJ1-1|NA|TRBV24-1
TGTGCCACCAGTGGTCACAGGGATCCGAGGGACACTGAAGCTTTCTTT
CATSGHRDPRDTEAFF
>once|TRBJ1-1|NA|TRBV20-1
TGCAGTGCTAGTGGTGCGGTAATGAACACTGAAGCTTTCTTT
CSASGAVMNTEAFF
>NA|TRBJ1-5|NA|TRBV27
TGTGCCAGCAGTTCCGGGGCACCGATAGCAAATCAGCCCCAGCATTTT
CASSSGAPIANQPQHF
>once|TRBJ2-7|NA|TRBV5-1
TGCGCCAGCAGCGGAGGTTGGGGGGCCCTCACCGAGCAGTACTTC
CASSGGWGALTEQYF
>NA|TRBJ2-7|NA|TRBV7-9
TGTGCCAGCAGCCTTACCGCAGGGATCCCCTACGAGCAGTACTTC
CASSLTAGIPYEQYF
>NA|TRBJ1-4|NA|TRBV28
TGTGCCAGCAGTTTATTTGTTGGCAGGCGGGTTGAAAAACTGTTTTTT
CASSLFVGRRVEKLFF
>NA|TRBJ1-5|NA|TRBV30
TGTGCCTGGAGTGAACAGGAGGATCAGCCCCAGCATTTT
CAWSEQEDQPQHF
>NA|TRBJ1-5|NA|TRBV21-1
TGTGCCAGCAGCCGTTGTGTACTTCCTCGGCTGATCTACTTT
CASSRCVLPRLIYF
>NA|TRBJ2-1|NA|TRBV5-1
TGCGCCAGCAGCCTCCGGAATCGGGAGTTTTCCTACAATGAGCAGTTCTTC
CASSLRNREFSYNEQFF
>NA|TRBJ2-2|NA|TRBV9
TGTGCCAGCAGCGTAGACGGGACGAACACCGGGGAGCTGTTTTTT
CASSVDGTNTGELFF
>NA|TRBJ1-5|TRBD1|TRBV19
TGTGCCAGTAGAGAGACAGGGGTGACAAATCAGCCCCAGCATTTT
CASRETGVTNQPQHF
>NA|TRBJ2-7|NA|TRBV2
TGTGCCAGCAGTGGACTTACTAGTAGCGAGCAGTACTTC
CASSGLTSSEQYF
>NA|TRBJ2-2|NA|TRBV7-6
TGTGCCAGCAGCTTCCACAGGGGGGGGTATCCCGGGGAGCTGTTTTTT
CASSFHRGGYPGELFF
>NA|TRBJ2-1|TRBD1|TRBV15
TGTGCCACCAGCAGAGATTTAACAGGGGGGAATGAGCAGTTCTTC
CATSRDLTGGNEQFF
>NA|TRBJ2-1|NA|TRBV6-2/TRBV6-3
TGTGCCAGCAGTTACGGTCTTTCCTATTCCTACAATGAGCAGTTCTTC
CASSYGLSYSYNEQFF
>NA|TRBJ2-7|TRBD2|TRBV7-2
TGTGCCAGCAGCTTAGATACTAGCGGCCGCTACGAGCAGTACTTC
CASSLDTSGRYEQYF
>NA|TRBJ1-2|TRBD1|TRBV28
TGTGCCAGCAGTTTCGTTTCACAGGGGTCTACTAACTATGGCTACACCTTC
CASSFVSQGSTNYGYTF